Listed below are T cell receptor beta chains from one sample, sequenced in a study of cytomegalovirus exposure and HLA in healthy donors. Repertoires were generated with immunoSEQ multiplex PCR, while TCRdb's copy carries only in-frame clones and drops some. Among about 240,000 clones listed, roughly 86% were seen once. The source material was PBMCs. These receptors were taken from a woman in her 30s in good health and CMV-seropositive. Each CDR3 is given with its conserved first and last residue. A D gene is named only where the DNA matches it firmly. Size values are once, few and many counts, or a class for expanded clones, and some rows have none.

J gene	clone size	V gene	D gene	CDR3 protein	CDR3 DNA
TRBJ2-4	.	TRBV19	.	CASSSSEGGGAKNIQYF	TGTGCCAGTAGTTCTTCTGAGGGTGGAGGAGCCAAAAACATTCAGTACTTC
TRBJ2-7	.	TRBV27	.	CASTTPRGEQYF	TGTGCCAGCACCACCCCCCGGGGTGAGCAGTACTTC
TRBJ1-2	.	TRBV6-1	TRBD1	CASSETGGKRWGYTF	TGTGCCAGCAGTGAAACAGGGGGCAAACGCTGGGGCTACACCTTC
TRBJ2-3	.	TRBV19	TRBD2	CASRMDGTTSGRTDTQYF	TGTGCCAGTAGAATGGATGGGACGACTAGCGGTCGCACAGATACGCAGTATTTT
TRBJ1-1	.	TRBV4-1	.	CASSQPIRGGTEAFF	TGCGCCAGCAGCCAACCAATACGGGGGGGCACTGAAGCTTTCTTT
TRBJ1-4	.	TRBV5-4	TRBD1	CASSTTGGGTNEKLFF	TGTGCCAGCAGCACTACAGGGGGCGGAACTAATGAAAAACTGTTTTTT
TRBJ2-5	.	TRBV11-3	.	CASSPSPLQETQYF	TGTGCCAGCAGCCCGTCTCCCCTTCAAGAGACCCAGTACTTC
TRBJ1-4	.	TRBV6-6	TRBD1	CASSLGQGNNEKLFF	TGTGCCAGCAGTTTGGGACAGGGGAATAATGAAAAACTGTTTTTT
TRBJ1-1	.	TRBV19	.	CASSSRGGRGTEAFF	TGTGCCAGTAGTTCAAGGGGGGGCCGGGGCACTGAAGCTTTCTTT
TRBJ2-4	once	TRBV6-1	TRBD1	CASSRDRDKNIQYF	TGTGCCAGCAGCCGGGACAGGGACAAAAACATTCAGTACTTC
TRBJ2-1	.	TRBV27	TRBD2	CASSLPGLAGGPSSYNEQFF	TGTGCCAGCAGTCTCCCGGGACTAGCGGGAGGGCCGAGCTCCTACAATGAGCAGTTCTTC
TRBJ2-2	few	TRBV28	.	CASSEGSAGELFF	TGTGCCAGTTCGGAGGGCTCGGCCGGGGAGCTGTTTTTT
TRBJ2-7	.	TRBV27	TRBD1	CASSLSLVQGDSYEQYF	TGTGCCAGCAGTTTATCGTTGGTCCAGGGGGACTCCTACGAGCAGTACTTC
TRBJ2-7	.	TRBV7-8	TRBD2	CASSRSGTYGSEQYF	TGTGCCAGCAGCCGTAGCGGGACATATGGCTCCGAGCAGTACTTC
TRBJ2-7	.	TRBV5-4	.	CASSEDSPEQYF	TGTGCCAGCAGCGAGGACAGCCCGGAGCAGTACTTC
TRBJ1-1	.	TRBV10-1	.	CASSPTSNTEAFF	TGCGCCAGCAGTCCCACTTCGAACACTGAAGCTTTCTTT
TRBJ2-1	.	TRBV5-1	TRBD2	CASSLARGEGNEQFF	TGCGCCAGCAGCTTGGCTCGGGGGGAGGGGAATGAGCAGTTCTTC
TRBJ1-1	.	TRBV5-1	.	CASSLHPEMNTEAFF	TGCGCCAGCAGCCTCCATCCGGAGATGAACACTGAAGCTTTCTTT
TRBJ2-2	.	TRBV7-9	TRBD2	CASSQSLAGNTGELFF	TGTGCCAGCAGCCAAAGCCTAGCGGGGAACACCGGGGAGCTGTTTTTT
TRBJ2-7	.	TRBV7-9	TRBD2	CASSSSGRYYEQYF	TGTGCCAGCAGCTCGAGCGGGAGGTACTACGAGCAGTACTTC
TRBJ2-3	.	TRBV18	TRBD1	CASSPSDRFNADTQYF	TGTGCCAGCTCACCGTCGGACAGGTTCAATGCAGATACGCAGTATTTT
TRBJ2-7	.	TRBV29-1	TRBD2	CSVHASPTGTGLAGSYEQYF	TGCAGCGTTCACGCCTCCCCGACAGGGACCGGACTAGCGGGGTCCTACGAGCAGTACTTC
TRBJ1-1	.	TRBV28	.	CASSLASGMFGTEAFF	TGTGCCAGCAGTTTAGCGTCGGGGATGTTCGGCACTGAAGCTTTCTTT
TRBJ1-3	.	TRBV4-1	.	CASSQDPGAGGNTIYF	TGCGCCAGCAGCCAAGATCCAGGGGCGGGTGGAAACACCATATATTTT
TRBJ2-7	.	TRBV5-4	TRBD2	CASSFRLAGPEEQYF	TGTGCCAGCAGCTTCCGACTAGCGGGGCCTGAGGAGCAGTACTTC
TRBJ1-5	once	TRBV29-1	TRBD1	CSVGTGDYQPQHF	TGCAGCGTTGGGACAGGGGATTACCAGCCCCAGCATTTT
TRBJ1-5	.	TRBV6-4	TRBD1	CAGLQGVNQPQHF	TGTGCCGGACTACAGGGGGTAAATCAGCCCCAGCATTTT
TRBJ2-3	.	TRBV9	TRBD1	CASSTDRGLADTQYF	TGTGCCAGCAGCACCGACAGGGGGCTGGCAGATACGCAGTATTTT
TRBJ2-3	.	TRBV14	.	CASSQGDYTQYF	TGTGCCAGCAGCCAAGGAGACTATACGCAGTATTTT
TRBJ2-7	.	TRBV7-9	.	CASSLGQEVSEQYF	TGTGCCAGCAGCTTAGGGCAAGAGGTCTCCGAGCAGTACTTC
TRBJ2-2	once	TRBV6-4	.	CASSDSNLNTGELFF	TGTGCCAGCAGTGACTCGAACTTGAACACCGGGGAGCTGTTTTTT
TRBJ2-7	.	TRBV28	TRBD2	CASSSLAGGSPEQYF	TGTGCCAGCAGTTCCTTAGCGGGAGGGTCACCCGAGCAGTACTTC
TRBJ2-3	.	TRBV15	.	CATSRDQGRTQYF	TGTGCCACCAGCAGAGATCAGGGAAGGACGCAGTATTTT
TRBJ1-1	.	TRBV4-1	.	CASSQFSGTRRTNTEAFF	TGCGCCAGCAGCCAGTTTTCCGGGACAAGGCGGACGAACACTGAAGCTTTCTTT
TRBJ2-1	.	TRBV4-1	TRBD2	CASSQTGLAGGEQFF	TGCGCCAGCAGCCAGACGGGACTAGCGGGAGGAGAGCAGTTCTTC
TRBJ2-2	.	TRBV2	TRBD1	CASRGQGETGELFF	TGTGCCAGCAGGGGACAGGGGGAAACCGGGGAGCTGTTTTTT
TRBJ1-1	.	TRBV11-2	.	CASSFGGTEAFF	TGTGCCAGCAGCTTCGGCGGCACTGAAGCTTTCTTT
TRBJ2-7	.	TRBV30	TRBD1	CAWRDRDSYEQYF	TGTGCCTGGAGGGACAGGGACTCCTACGAGCAGTACTTC
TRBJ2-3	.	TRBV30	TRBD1	CAWSVQGTDTQYF	TGTGCCTGGAGTGTACAGGGGACAGATACGCAGTATTTT
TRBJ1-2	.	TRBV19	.	CASDTYINYGYTF	TGTGCCAGCGACACCTACATCAACTATGGCTACACCTTC
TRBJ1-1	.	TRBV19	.	CASSVDRRMPNTEAFF	TGTGCCAGTAGTGTTGACAGGCGCATGCCGAACACTGAAGCTTTCTTT
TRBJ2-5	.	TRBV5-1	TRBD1	CASWTGIEETQYF	TGCGCCAGCTGGACAGGGATTGAAGAGACCCAGTACTTC
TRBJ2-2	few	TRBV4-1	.	CASSSGLNTGELFF	TGCGCCAGCAGCTCGGGGTTGAACACCGGGGAGCTGTTTTTT
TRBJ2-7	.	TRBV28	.	CASTEGPQGPSYEQYF	TGTGCCAGCACCGAAGGCCCACAGGGCCCCTCCTACGAGCAGTACTTC
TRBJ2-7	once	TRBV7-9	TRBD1	CASSFTTGASYEQYF	TGTGCCAGCAGCTTTACGACAGGGGCGTCCTACGAGCAGTACTTC
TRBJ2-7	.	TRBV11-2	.	CASSTGTSYEQYF	TGTGCCAGCAGTACAGGGACCTCCTACGAGCAGTACTTC
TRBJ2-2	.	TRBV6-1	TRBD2	CASSEEAGGTGELFF	TGTGCCAGCAGTGAAGAGGCGGGAGGGACCGGGGAGCTGTTTTTT
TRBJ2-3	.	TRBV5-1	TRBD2	CASSAGTSGSTDTQYF	TGCGCCAGCAGCGCGGGGACTAGCGGGAGCACAGATACGCAGTATTTT
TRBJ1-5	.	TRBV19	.	CASSDLRAQGWNQPQHF	TGTGCCAGTAGTGATCTAAGGGCCCAGGGATGGAATCAGCCCCAGCATTTT
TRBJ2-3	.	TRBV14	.	CASSPFVTDTQYF	TGTGCCAGCAGCCCGTTCGTTACAGATACGCAGTATTTT
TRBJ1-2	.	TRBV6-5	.	CASSYSQGSYGYTF	TGTGCCAGCAGTTACTCGCAGGGGAGCTATGGCTACACCTTC
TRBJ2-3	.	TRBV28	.	CASSLNRPMQYF	TGTGCCAGCAGTTTAAACAGGCCCATGCAGTATTTT
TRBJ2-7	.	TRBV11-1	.	CASSSVGQFGYEQYF	TGTGCCAGCAGCTCCGTCGGACAGTTTGGCTACGAGCAGTACTTC
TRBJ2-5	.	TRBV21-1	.	CASSRQGDKTQYF	TGTGCCAGCAGCCGACAGGGCGATAAGACCCAGTACTTC
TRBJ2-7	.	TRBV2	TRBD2	CASREREGHYEQYF	TGTGCCAGCAGAGAGCGGGAGGGCCACTACGAGCAGTACTTC
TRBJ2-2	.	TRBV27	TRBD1	CASSPRQGMGGELFF	TGTGCCAGCAGTCCACGACAGGGGATGGGCGGGGAGCTGTTTTTT
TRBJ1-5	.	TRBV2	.	CASSRPGRGNQPQHF	TGTGCCAGCAGTAGGCCAGGAAGGGGAAATCAGCCCCAGCATTTT
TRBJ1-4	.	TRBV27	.	CASSQGPGGREKLFF	TGTGCCAGCAGTCAGGGGCCTGGGGGCCGGGAAAAACTGTTTTTT
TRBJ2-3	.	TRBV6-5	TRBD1	CASSYGQGADTQYF	TGTGCCAGCAGTTACGGGCAGGGGGCAGATACGCAGTATTTT